This record concerns one T cell receptor beta chain sequence. What it recognizes is unknown. This sample stems from a study of shared clonotypes between healthy human individuals. The overall study: The cohort had two women and three men, ages 18 to 49.

Study-level findings and limits: Blood alone was sampled, and tissue repertoires likely differ.

Naive CD8 isolation took CD45RO-negative cells positively selected for CCR7 and excluded terminally differentiated effector memory CD45RA+ cells. Only Caucasian adults living in Nashville, Tennessee made up the donor group. Replicate sorted-subset PCRs were loaded with around 200 ng DNA, about 30,000 T cell genomes. Sequencing used immunoSEQ multiplex PCR; TCRdb keeps in-frame clones, though not all of them. This table has over 750,000 clones, 90% to 98% appearing once. The CDR3 is 11 residues long. Per the germline V gene, CDR1 is MNHEY and CDR2 is SVGAGI. V gave up 7 bases and J gave up 5 bases, with 8 bases separating them.

The sequence was obtained from a man aged 25 to 40 in good health. Sequencing was done on a sample of naive CD8+ T cells sorted from blood. The rearrangement links TRBV6-5 to TRBJ2-5; D not certain. CDR3 sequence: CASTHGETQYF. The CDR3 DNA follows: TGTGCCAGCACCCATGGGGAGACCCAGTACTTC.